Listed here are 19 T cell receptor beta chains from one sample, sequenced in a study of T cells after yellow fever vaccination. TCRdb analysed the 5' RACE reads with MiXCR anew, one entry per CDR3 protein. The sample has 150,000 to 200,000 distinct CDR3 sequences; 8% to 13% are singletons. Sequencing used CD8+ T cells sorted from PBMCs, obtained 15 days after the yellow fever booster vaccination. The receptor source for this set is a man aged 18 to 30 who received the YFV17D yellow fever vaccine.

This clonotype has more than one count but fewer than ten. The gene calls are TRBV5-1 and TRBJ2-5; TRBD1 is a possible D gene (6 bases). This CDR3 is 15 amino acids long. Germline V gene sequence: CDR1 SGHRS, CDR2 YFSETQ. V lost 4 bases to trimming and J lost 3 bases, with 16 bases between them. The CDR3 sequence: CASSAGTKTEETQYF. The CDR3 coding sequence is TGCGCCAGCAGCGCCGGGACAAAGACTGAAGAGACCCAGTACTTC.

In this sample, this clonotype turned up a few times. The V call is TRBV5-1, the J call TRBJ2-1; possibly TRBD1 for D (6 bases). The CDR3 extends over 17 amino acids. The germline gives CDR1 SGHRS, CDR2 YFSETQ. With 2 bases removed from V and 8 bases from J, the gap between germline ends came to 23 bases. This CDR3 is CASSLLTGQTLLDEQFF. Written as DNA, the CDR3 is TGCGCCAGCAGCTTACTGACAGGCCAGACGCTTTTGGATGAGCAGTTCTTC.

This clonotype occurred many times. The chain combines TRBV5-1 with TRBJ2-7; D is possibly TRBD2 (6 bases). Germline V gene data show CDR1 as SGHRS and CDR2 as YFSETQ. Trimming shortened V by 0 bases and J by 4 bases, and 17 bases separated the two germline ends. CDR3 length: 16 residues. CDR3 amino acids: CASSLAQGLLVYEQYF. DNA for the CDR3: TGCGCCAGCAGCTTGGCCCAGGGACTCCTTGTATACGAGCAGTACTTC.

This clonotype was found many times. The CDR3 DNA follows: TGCAGTGCTAGAGATTACGGCAGGGACTATGGCTACACCTTC. Protein sequence: CSARDYGRDYGYTF. The chain has TRBV20-1 and TRBJ1-2; possibly TRBD1 for D (5 bases). Trimming left V 0 bases short and J 3 bases short, with 11 bases between. CDR1 and CDR2 from the germline V gene are DFQATT and SNEGSKA (reference sequence). This CDR3 region has 14 residues.

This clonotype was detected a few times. The DNA of the CDR3 is TGCGCCAGCTCCGGACAGAACACTGAAGCTTTCTTT. Protein: CASSGQNTEAFF. J is TRBJ1-1 and V is TRBV4-1; TRBD1 might be the D (5 bases). The CDR3 has 12 amino acids. The germline V and J ends were trimmed by 8 bases and 1 base, with 8 bases remaining between them. Germline loops: CDR1 MGHRA, CDR2 YSYEKL.

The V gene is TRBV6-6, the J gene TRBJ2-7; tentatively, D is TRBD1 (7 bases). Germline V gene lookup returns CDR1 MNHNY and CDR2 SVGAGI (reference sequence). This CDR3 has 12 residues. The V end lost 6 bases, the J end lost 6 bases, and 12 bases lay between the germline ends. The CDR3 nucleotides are TGTGCCAGCAGCGGGCAGGGGGGCGAGCAGTACGTC. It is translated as CASSGQGGEQYV.

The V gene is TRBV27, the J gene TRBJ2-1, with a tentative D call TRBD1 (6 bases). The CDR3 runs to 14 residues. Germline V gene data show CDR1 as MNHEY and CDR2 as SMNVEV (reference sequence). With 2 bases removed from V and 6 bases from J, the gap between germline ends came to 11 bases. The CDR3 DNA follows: TGTGCCAGCAGTTTAGTAGTACAGGGCAATGAGCAGTTCTTC. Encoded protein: CASSLVVQGNEQFF.

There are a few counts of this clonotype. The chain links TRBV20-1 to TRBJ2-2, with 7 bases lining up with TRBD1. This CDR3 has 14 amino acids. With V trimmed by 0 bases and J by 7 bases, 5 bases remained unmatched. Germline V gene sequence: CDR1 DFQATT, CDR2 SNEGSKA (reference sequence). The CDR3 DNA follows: TGCAGTGCTAGAGATCGACAGGGTGGCGGGGAGCTGTTTTTT. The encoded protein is CSARDRQGGGELFF.

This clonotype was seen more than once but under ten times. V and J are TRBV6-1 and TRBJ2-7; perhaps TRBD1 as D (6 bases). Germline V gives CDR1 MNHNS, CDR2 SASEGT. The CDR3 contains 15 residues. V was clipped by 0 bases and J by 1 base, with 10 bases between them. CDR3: CASSEAPTGSYEQYF. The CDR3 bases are TGTGCCAGCAGTGAAGCTCCGACAGGTTCCTACGAGCAGTACTTC.

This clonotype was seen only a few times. CDR3 nucleotide sequence: TGCGCCAGCAGCCAAGTAGGGACTAAACAAGAGACCCAGTACTTC. Amino acids: CASSQVGTKQETQYF. V gene TRBV4-1 combines with J gene TRBJ2-5, with 7 bases fitting TRBD2. Germline CDR1 MGHRA, CDR2 YSYEKL. The V and J ends lost 1 base and 2 bases, in that order; junction bases with no gene match: 4. The CDR3 loop spans 15 amino acids.

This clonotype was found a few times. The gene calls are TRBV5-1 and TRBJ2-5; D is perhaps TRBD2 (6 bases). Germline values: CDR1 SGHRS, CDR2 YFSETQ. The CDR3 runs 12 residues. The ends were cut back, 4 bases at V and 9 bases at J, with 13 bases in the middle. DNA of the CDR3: TGCGCCAGCAGCGGCCGAGGGGAGGCCCAGTACTTC. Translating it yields CASSGRGEAQYF.

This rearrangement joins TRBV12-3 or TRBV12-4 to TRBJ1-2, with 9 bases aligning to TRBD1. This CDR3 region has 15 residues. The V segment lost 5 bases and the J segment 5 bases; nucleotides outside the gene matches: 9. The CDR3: CASSPWDRVGYGYTF. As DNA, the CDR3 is TGTGCCAGCAGTCCCTGGGACAGGGTGGGATATGGCTACACCTTC.

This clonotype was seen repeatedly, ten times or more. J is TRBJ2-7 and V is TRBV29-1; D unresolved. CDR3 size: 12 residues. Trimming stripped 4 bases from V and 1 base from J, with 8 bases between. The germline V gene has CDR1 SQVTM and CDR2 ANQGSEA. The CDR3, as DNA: TGCAGCGTTGGGGATACATCCTACGAGCAGTACTTC. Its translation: CSVGDTSYEQYF.

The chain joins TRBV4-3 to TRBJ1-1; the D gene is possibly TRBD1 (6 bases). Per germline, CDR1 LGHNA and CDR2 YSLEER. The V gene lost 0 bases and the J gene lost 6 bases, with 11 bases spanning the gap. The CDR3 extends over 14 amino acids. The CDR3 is CASSQDRGGAEAFF. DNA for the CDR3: TGCGCCAGCAGCCAAGATAGGGGGGGCGCTGAAGCTTTCTTT.

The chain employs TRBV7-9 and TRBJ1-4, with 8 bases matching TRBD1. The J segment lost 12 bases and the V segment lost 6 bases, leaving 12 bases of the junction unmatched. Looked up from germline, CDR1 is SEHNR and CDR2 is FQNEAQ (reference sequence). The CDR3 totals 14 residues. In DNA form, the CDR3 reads TGTGCCAGCAGACCAGGGGGCGGGAATACGGAACTGTTTTTT. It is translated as CASRPGGGNTELFF.

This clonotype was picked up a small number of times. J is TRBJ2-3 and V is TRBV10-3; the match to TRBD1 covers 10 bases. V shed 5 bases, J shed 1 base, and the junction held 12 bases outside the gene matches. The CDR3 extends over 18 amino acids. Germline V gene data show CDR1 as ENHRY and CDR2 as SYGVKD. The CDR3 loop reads CAISLDRGPPGGTDTQYF. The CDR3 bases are TGTGCCATCAGTCTTGACAGGGGGCCCCCCGGGGGCACAGATACGCAGTATTTT.

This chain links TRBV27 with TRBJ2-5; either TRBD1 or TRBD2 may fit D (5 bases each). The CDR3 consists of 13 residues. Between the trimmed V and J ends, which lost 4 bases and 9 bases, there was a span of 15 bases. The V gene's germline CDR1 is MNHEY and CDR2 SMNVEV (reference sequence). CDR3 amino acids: CASSSGPLGAQYF. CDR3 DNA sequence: TGTGCCAGCAGTTCCGGTCCCTTGGGGGCCCAGTACTTC.

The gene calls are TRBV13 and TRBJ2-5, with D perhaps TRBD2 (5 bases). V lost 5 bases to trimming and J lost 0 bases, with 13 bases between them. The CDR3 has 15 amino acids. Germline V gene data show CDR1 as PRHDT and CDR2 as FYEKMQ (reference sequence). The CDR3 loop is CASSERVADQETQYF. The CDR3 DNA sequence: TGTGCCAGCAGCGAGAGGGTAGCAGACCAAGAGACCCAGTACTTC. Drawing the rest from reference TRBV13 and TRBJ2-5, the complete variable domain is AAGVIQSPRHLIKEKRETATLKCYPIPRHDTVYWYQQGPGQDPQFLISFYEKMQSDKGSIPDRFSAQQFSDYHSELNMSSLELGDSALYFCASSERVADQETQYFGPGTRLLVL.

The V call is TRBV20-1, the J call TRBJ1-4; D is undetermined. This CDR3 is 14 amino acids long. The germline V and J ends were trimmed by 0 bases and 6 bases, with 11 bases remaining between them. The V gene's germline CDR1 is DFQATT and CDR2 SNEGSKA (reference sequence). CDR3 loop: CSARDKRVDEKLFF. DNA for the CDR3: TGCAGTGCTAGAGATAAGAGGGTTGATGAAAAACTGTTTTTT.